Following are 20 T cell receptor beta chains from one sample sequenced in a study of cytomegalovirus exposure and HLA in healthy donors. Measured with immunoSEQ multiplex PCR; TCRdb has only the in-frame clones, and not every one. The table lists approximately 210,000 clones, about 91% of them singletons, with over 2.5% in the top ten. Material: PBMCs. The receptors were gathered from a woman aged 18-29 years in good health and CMV-seronegative.

This chain joins TRBV6-1 and TRBJ1-1; tentative D call: TRBD1 (6 bases). Germline values: CDR1 MNHNS, CDR2 SASEGT. This CDR3 is 15 amino acids long. Trimming removed 6 bases from V and 3 bases from J, with 17 bases in between. In DNA, the CDR3 is TGTGCCAGCAGAGGGGGTCGGCAGGTGGACACTGAAGCTTTCTTT. This sequence encodes CASRGGRQVDTEAFF.

The J gene is TRBJ1-5, the V gene TRBV2; D possibly corresponds to TRBD1 (6 bases). V gave up 9 bases and J gave up 4 bases, with 16 bases separating them. The germline V gene has CDR1 SNHLY and CDR2 FYNNEI. The CDR3 is made up of 14 amino acids. The CDR3, as DNA: TGTGCCAGTTCCGGGGGGCGATTGAATCAGCCCCAGCATTTT. Protein product: CASSGGRLNQPQHF.

V usage is TRBV28 and J usage is TRBJ2-1; D call uncertain. V lost 5 bases and J 0 bases, leaving 11 bases between the germline ends. There are 15 residues in the CDR3. Germline loops: CDR1 MDHEN, CDR2 SYDVKM. The CDR3 loop reads CASSRIWSSYNEQFF. CDR3 bases: TGTGCCAGCAGTCGAATATGGAGCTCCTACAATGAGCAGTTCTTC. Based on the CDR3 plus reference TRBV28 and TRBJ2-1, the full variable domain is DVKVTQSSRYLVKRTGEKVFLECVQDMDHENMFWYRQDPGLGLRLIYFSYDVKMKEKGDIPEGYSVSREKKERFSLILESASTNQTSMYLCASSRIWSSYNEQFFGPGTRLTVL.

This chain uses TRBV5-6 with TRBJ1-1; possibly TRBD1 for D (5 bases). Germline V lookup: CDR1 SGHDT, CDR2 YYEEEE. This CDR3 contains 16 residues. Trimming pared 0 bases from V and 3 bases from J, leaving 15 bases between. In DNA, the CDR3 is TGTGCCAGCAGCTTGGAGTCAGTTTCAGGGCACACTGAAGCTTTCTTT. Translated: CASSLESVSGHTEAFF.

This chain joins TRBV5-4 and TRBJ2-7, with D maybe TRBD2 (7 bases). Trimming left V 4 bases short and J 5 bases short, with 19 bases between. This CDR3 contains 15 residues. Germline CDR1 and CDR2: SGHNT and YYREEE (reference sequence). The CDR3 spells CASSARGRGGDEQYF. The CDR3 region has the DNA TGTGCCAGCAGCGCCCGGGGGAGGGGGGGCGACGAGCAGTACTTC.

This rearrangement joins TRBV2 to TRBJ2-1, with 7 bases lining up with TRBD2. Germline CDR1 is SNHLY and CDR2 is FYNNEI. V was pared by 5 bases and J by 0 bases, with 7 bases of the junction left unmatched. CDR3 size: 16 residues. The CDR3 sequence: CASSFPGTTSYNEQFF. The CDR3 region has the DNA TGTGCCAGCAGTTTCCCCGGGACTACCTCCTACAATGAGCAGTTCTTC.

This chain uses TRBV6-5 with TRBJ1-2; 7 positions match TRBD1. CDR1 and CDR2 (germline): MNHEY, SVGAGI. The CDR3 is 16 residues long. Germline trimming cut 4 bases from V and 4 bases from J; bases unmatched to any gene: 12. CDR3 DNA sequence: TGTGCCAGCAGTTTGTCGCGGCAGGGGGTTATCTATGGCTACACCTTC. Its translation: CASSLSRQGVIYGYTF.

Turning to this clone: The junction departs from the called germline gene at one end, perhaps through a read error. J is TRBJ2-7 and V is TRBV6-1; perhaps TRBD1 as D (5 bases). The CDR3 is 11 residues long. Germline CDR1 and CDR2: MNHNS and SASEGT. CDR3 sequence: CASSEDNRQHF. The CDR3 DNA reads as TGTGCCAGCAGTGAAGACAACCGACAGCACTTC.

The J gene is TRBJ2-7, the V gene TRBV6-1; 8 nucleotides match TRBD2. J was trimmed by 2 bases and V by 7 bases; bases with no gene match: 7. Germline CDR1 MNHNS, CDR2 SASEGT. The CDR3 covers 14 residues. The CDR3 region is CASKGTGGPYEQYF. The CDR3 nucleotides are TGTGCCAGCAAAGGAACGGGAGGGCCCTACGAGCAGTACTTC.

The chain uses TRBV11-2 and TRBJ2-3, with a possible D match to TRBD2 (5 bases). The CDR3 consists of 15 residues. V lost 5 bases and J lost 5, with 17 bases in between. CDR1 and CDR2 (germline): SGHAT, FQNNGV. The CDR3 protein is CASSRFGGRGDTQYF. CDR3 nucleotide sequence: TGTGCCAGCAGCCGGTTCGGCGGCCGGGGAGATACGCAGTATTTT.

The rearrangement joins TRBV5-1 to TRBJ2-2; 8 nucleotides agree with TRBD2. The V gene's germline CDR1 is SGHRS and CDR2 YFSETQ. Losses at the gene ends were 4 bases for V and 4 bases for J; bases not matched to a gene: 0. This CDR3 has 13 residues. The CDR3 DNA follows: TGCGCCAGCAGCACTAGCGGCACCGGGGAGCTGTTTTTT. It encodes CASSTSGTGELFF.

V and J are TRBV4-2 and TRBJ1-2, with D possibly TRBD1 on 5 matching bases. Per the germline V gene, CDR1 is LGHNA and CDR2 is YNFKEQ. The CDR3 is made up of 16 amino acids. Trimming took off 0 bases at V and 5 bases at J, with 16 bases between the two ends. The CDR3 nucleotides read TGTGCCAGCAGCCAAGACCACAGTTCCGGGGGATATGGCTACACCTTC. Protein product: CASSQDHSSGGYGYTF.

The chain employs TRBV10-3 and TRBJ2-3, with TRBD2 identical over 8 bases. The CDR3 runs to 14 residues. Looked up from germline, CDR1 is ENHRY and CDR2 is SYGVKD. Trimming cost V 10 bases and J 3 bases; bases outside gene matches: 9. CDR3 in DNA: TGTGCCACTTCGGGGGGGGACGGTACAGATACGCAGTATTTT. Encoded protein: CATSGGDGTDTQYF.

This chain uses TRBV5-1 with TRBJ2-1, with D perhaps TRBD1 (5 bases). Germline V gives CDR1 SGHRS, CDR2 YFSETQ. The ends were cut back, 2 bases at V and 6 bases at J, with 12 bases in the middle. This CDR3 spans 14 amino acids. The CDR3 spells CASSLMTDPNEQFF. DNA for the CDR3: TGCGCCAGCAGCTTAATGACAGATCCCAATGAGCAGTTCTTC.

The V and J genes are TRBV27 and TRBJ2-1; a weak D match, TRBD2 (6 bases). Germline-derived CDR1 and CDR2 are MNHEY and SMNVEV (reference sequence). The CDR3 has 15 amino acids. The germline V and J ends were trimmed by 1 base and 9 bases, with 16 bases remaining between them. The CDR3: CASSLFIVGGTEQFF. In DNA, the CDR3 is TGTGCCAGCAGTTTATTTATCGTTGGGGGGACTGAGCAGTTCTTC.

The V call is TRBV2, the J call TRBJ1-3, with D possibly matching TRBD1 (5 bases). From germline, CDR1 is SNHLY and CDR2 FYNNEI. V was clipped by 4 bases and J by 6 bases, with 10 bases between them. The CDR3 covers 13 residues. The DNA for the CDR3 is TGTGCCAGCAGTGGGACACCGAAAAACACCATATATTTT. Encoded protein: CASSGTPKNTIYF. Variable domain in full (rest from reference TRBV2 and TRBJ1-3): EPEVTQTPSHQVTQMGQEVILRCVPISNHLYFYWYRQILGQKVEFLVSFYNNEISEKSEIFDDQFSVERPDGSNFTLKIRSTKLEDSAMYFCASSGTPKNTIYFGEGSWLTVV.

The chain has TRBV28 and TRBJ2-2; D unresolved. This CDR3 comprises 13 residues. The V end was cut by 10 bases, the J end by 3 bases, with 12 bases between. The germline V gene has CDR1 MDHEN and CDR2 SYDVKM. CDR3 sequence reads: CATHRPDTGELFF. The CDR3, as DNA: TGTGCCACCCATCGCCCGGACACCGGGGAGCTGTTTTTT.

This rearrangement joins TRBV2 to TRBJ2-7; 7 nucleotides line up with TRBD1. The germline V gene has CDR1 SNHLY and CDR2 FYNNEI. This CDR3 is 14 amino acids long. The V segment lost 4 bases and the J segment 3 bases; nucleotides outside the gene matches: 6. The DNA of the CDR3 is TGTGCCAGCAGTGCTGACAGGGTGAGCTACGAGCAGTACTTC. Translated, it gives CASSADRVSYEQYF.

V usage is TRBV7-3 and J usage is TRBJ1-1; a possible D gene is TRBD1 (6 bases). The CDR3 extends over 13 amino acids. Deletions cut 1 base from V and 6 bases from J, with 9 bases between. The germline CDR1 and CDR2 sequences are SGHTA and FQGTGA. CDR3 amino acids: CASSLMSGAEAFF. The CDR3 DNA sequence: TGTGCCAGCAGCTTAATGTCAGGGGCTGAAGCTTTCTTT.

This sequence joins TRBV13 and TRBJ2-3, with TRBD2 matching 8 bases. The CDR3 loop spans 12 amino acids. V was pared by 3 bases and J by 10 bases, with 3 bases of the junction left unmatched. Germline V CDR1 and CDR2: PRHDT, FYEKMQ (reference sequence). The CDR3 nucleotides are TGTGCCAGCAGCTTGAGCGGGGGTGCGCAGTATTTT. It translates to CASSLSGGAQYF.